This TCR beta chain came from a study of T cell clones after liver transplantation. On the study more broadly: HCV positivity affected three of eight recipients; the rest lacked autoimmune or viral indications.

Data came from immunoSEQ multiplex PCR; TCRdb stores just in-frame clones and leaves some out. Of tens of thousands of clones listed, 80% are singletons. The CDR3 runs to 12 residues. Germline V gene sequence: CDR1 SGHVS, CDR2 FQNEAQ. V was trimmed by 1 base and J by 6 bases, leaving 7 bases between them. This TCR was recovered from a human patient who received a liver transplant. Part of the T cell pool may stem from the graft donor. V and J are TRBV7-8 and TRBJ2-7; no reliable D call. Sequencing was performed on CD4+ T cells from blood, taken 12 months after liver transplant. The CDR3 DNA sequence: TGTGCCAGCAGCTTAGAGAGGTCCGAGCAGTACTTC. This gives the protein CASSLERSEQYF.